This T cell receptor (beta chain) was captured by sequencing in a study of regulatory and conventional T cells in RAG deficiency. This clone was found a few times. Genomic DNA came from blood conventional CD4+ T cells gated CD25-low CD127-high. The CDR3 sequence is 13 residues long. V lost 0 bases and J lost 8, with 8 bases in between. CDR1 is MRHNA, CDR2 SNTAGT, per germline. Generated by immunoSEQ multiplex PCR, the TCRdb table keeps only in-frame clones and is missing some. The sample carries about 34,000 clones, about 76% recorded once. These sequences were also reported in another study, on regulatory T cells. In that study: Amplification used 52 TRBV primers and 13 TRBJ primers.

V is TRBV6-4 and J is TRBJ2-1; D is unresolved. The receptor was isolated from a human donor in good health. The sample taken for sequencing was CD4+ effector T cells sorted from blood. The CDR3: CASSDSARYEQFF. The CDR3 DNA reads TGTGCCAGCAGTGACTCGGCGAGATATGAGCAGTTCTTC.